Listed below are T cell receptor beta chains from one sample, sequenced in a study of blood T cell repertoires in COVID-19. Assay used: immunoSEQ multiplex PCR; TCRdb lists only in-frame clones, some missing. This sample has about 97,000 clones, with roughly four fifths found just once. Sequencing was done on a sample of peripheral blood. The origin of the receptors is a man between 65 and 80 years old with acute or convalescent COVID-19. Both conserved end residues are trimmed from each CDR3.

j_call v_call cdr3_aa
TRBJ1-5 TRBV25-1 ASSKTGTNQPQH
TRBJ1-4 TRBV6-2/TRBV6-3 ASSKSFFPLGMEGGLF
TRBJ2-5 TRBV11-2 ASGDRGRRETQY
TRBJ2-5 TRBV4-1 ASSQRGGTSGGAETQY
TRBJ2-3 TRBV6-2/TRBV6-3 ASSSTGGTDTQY
TRBJ1-4 TRBV28 ASIEGGTGNQKLF
TRBJ1-5 TRBV6-1 ASSDLTTGPNQPQH
TRBJ1-4 TRBV5-4 ASSTLTGNPKLF
TRBJ2-1 TRBV11-2 ASSRWAGDDNEQF
TRBJ2-2 TRBV6-5 ASSSPSGQNTGELF
TRBJ2-1 TRBV6-5 ASSYSGGSADEQF
TRBJ1-5 TRBV7-2 ASSLAGGQPQH
TRBJ2-7 TRBV24-1 ATSDPPSGSYEQY
TRBJ2-1 TRBV29-1 VGGGPYNEQF
TRBJ1-1 TRBV7-2 ASSLGDRVNTEAF
TRBJ2-7 TRBV7-9 ASRDGTAYEQY
TRBJ1-3 TRBV29-1 SVLTGLRSGNTIY
TRBJ2-1 TRBV7-7 ASSLGSGRSNEQF
TRBJ2-3 TRBV7-3 ASGTGGRTDTQY
TRBJ1-2 TRBV5-6 ASRSSPEYNYGYT
TRBJ1-1 TRBV18 ASLPGQENTEAF
TRBJ1-5 TRBV6-1 ASSETGVIQPQH
TRBJ1-2 TRBV7-2 ASSLEVSPRWFYT
TRBJ2-1 TRBV7-2 ASSLVRGRGGNEQF
TRBJ2-1 TRBV14 ASSSTSGRRRTYNEQF
TRBJ2-7 TRBV6-2/TRBV6-3 ASSTQGLYEQY
TRBJ2-5 TRBV6-2/TRBV6-3 ASSYSIRLAEPQETQY
TRBJ1-4 TRBV5-4 ASSFREQREKLF
TRBJ1-2 TRBV4-1 ASSHTSTGESYGYT
TRBJ1-5 TRBV6-6 ASSYRAGNNQPQH
TRBJ1-1 TRBV27 ASSLSIYRMNTEAF
TRBJ1-6 TRBV3-1/TRBV3-2 ASSQDHSRSSYNSPLH